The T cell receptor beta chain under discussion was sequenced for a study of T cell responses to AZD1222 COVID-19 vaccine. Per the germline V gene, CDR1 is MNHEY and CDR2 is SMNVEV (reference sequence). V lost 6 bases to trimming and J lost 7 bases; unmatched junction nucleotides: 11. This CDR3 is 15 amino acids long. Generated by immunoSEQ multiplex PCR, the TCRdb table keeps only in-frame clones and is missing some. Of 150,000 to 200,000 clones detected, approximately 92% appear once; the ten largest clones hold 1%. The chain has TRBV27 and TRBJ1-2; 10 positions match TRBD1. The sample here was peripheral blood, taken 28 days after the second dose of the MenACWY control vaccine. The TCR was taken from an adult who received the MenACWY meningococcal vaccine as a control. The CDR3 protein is CASRQSGQGFSGYTF. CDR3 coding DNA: TGTGCCAGCAGACAATCGGGACAGGGGTTTTCTGGCTACACCTTC.